Below, 27 T cell receptor beta chains from the same sample are listed, as sequenced in a study of human CD8 memory T cell subsets. The authors made TCR beta libraries using UMI-labeled 5' RACE. After re-calling the 5' RACE reads, TCRdb lists one entry per CDR3 protein, DNA absent. The sample totals 6,500 to 8,000 distinct CDR3 sequences. Sample: CD8+ T cells from PBMCs. The receptors originated from a human donor in good health.

The V and J genes are TRBV28 and TRBJ2-5; lacking DNA, the TRBD1 call made by TCRdb goes unchecked. CDR1 MDHEN and CDR2 SYDVKM come from the germline V gene. This CDR3 contains 14 residues. The CDR3 loop reads CASSAPGSQETQYF. The full variable domain, completed using reference TRBV28 and TRBJ2-5, is DVKVTQSSRYLVKRTGEKVFLECVQDMDHENMFWYRQDPGLGLRLIYFSYDVKMKEKGDIPEGYSVSREKKERFSLILESASTNQTSMYLCASSAPGSQETQYFGPGTRLLVL.

The rearrangement links TRBV11-2 to TRBJ2-7; checking the TCRdb D call of TRBD1 is not possible without DNA. The CDR3 contains 12 residues. Germline CDR1 and CDR2: SGHAT and FQNNGV. The CDR3 sequence: CASSRQGDEQYF.

The chain is built from TRBV7-9 and TRBJ2-7; the TCRdb D gene call, TRBD2, has no DNA to confirm it. CDR3 size: 12 residues. CDR1 and CDR2 (germline): SEHNR, FQNEAQ (reference sequence). This CDR3 is CASRSLAGEQYF.

J is TRBJ2-2 and V is TRBV7-3; as DNA is missing, the TRBD1 call by TCRdb cannot be tested. The CDR3 runs 15 residues. CDR1 SGHTA and CDR2 FQGTGA come from the germline V gene. CDR3 region: CASSYGPGGSGELFF.

The genes are TRBV18 and TRBJ2-4. CDR1 is KGHSH and CDR2 is LQKENI in the germline V gene. The CDR3 extends over 15 amino acids. This CDR3 reads CASSPVGLAKNIQYF.

This chain connects TRBV28 to TRBJ2-2; no DNA is available, so the TRBD2 call from TCRdb remains unchecked. Per the germline V gene, CDR1 is MDHEN and CDR2 is SYDVKM. The CDR3 has 12 amino acids. CDR3 amino acids: CARARDAGELFF.

The chain links TRBV15 to TRBJ2-7; the TRBD1 assignment by TCRdb is unverifiable without DNA. The CDR3 is 15 residues long. CDR1 is LNHNV, CDR2 YYDKDF, per germline (reference sequence). The CDR3 loop is CATSRDRQGSYEQYF. The entire variable domain, with the rest obtained from reference TRBV15 and TRBJ2-7, is as follows: DAMVIQNPRYQVTQFGKPVTLSCSQTLNHNVMYWYQQKSSQAPKLLFHYYDKDFNNEADTPDNFQSRRPNTSFCFLDIRSPGLGDTAMYLCATSRDRQGSYEQYFGPGTRLTVT.

By frequency, this clonotype is medium-sized. V gene TRBV4-1 combines with J gene TRBJ1-2; TCRdb designates TRBD1, a call that cannot be tested without DNA. The CDR3 contains 16 residues. The germline CDR1 and CDR2 sequences are MGHRA and YSYEKL. The CDR3 reads CASSQGHRTGPYGYTF.

V usage is TRBV7-8 and J usage is TRBJ1-5; with no DNA, the TCRdb D assignment of TRBD1 cannot be verified. CDR1 is SGHVS, CDR2 FQNEAQ, per germline. This CDR3 is built from 16 residues. CDR3 sequence reads: CASSLQGFDSNQPQHF.

This sequence joins TRBV18 and TRBJ2-5. Germline values: CDR1 KGHSH, CDR2 LQKENI. The CDR3 sequence is 18 residues long. The CDR3 sequence is CASSPRAGTIDSQETQYF.

This chain joins TRBV5-1 and TRBJ1-3; TCRdb's D call of TRBD1 is untestable without DNA. The CDR3 has 16 amino acids. Germline CDR1 reads SGHRS; CDR2 reads YFSETQ. CDR3 loop: CASSVGQGASGNTIYF.

This clonotype is classed as medium-sized by frequency. The chain carries TRBV29-1 and TRBJ1-1; with no DNA, the TCRdb D assignment of TRBD1 cannot be verified. Germline-derived CDR1 and CDR2 are SQVTM and ANQGSEA. CDR3 length equals 17 residues. The CDR3 protein is CSVDPDRSYLPNTEAFF.

The chain has TRBV20-1 and TRBJ2-3; TCRdb's D call of TRBD2 is untestable without DNA. Per the germline V gene, CDR1 is DFQATT and CDR2 is SNEGSKA (reference sequence). The CDR3 runs 17 residues. The CDR3 reads CSASGQRERLSTDTQYF.

V usage is TRBV7-9 and J usage is TRBJ1-2; with no DNA, the TCRdb D assignment of TRBD1 cannot be verified. There are 18 residues in the CDR3. Germline values: CDR1 SEHNR, CDR2 FQNEAQ (reference sequence). This CDR3 is CASSSVAYRGAPGYGYTF.

The gene calls are TRBV13 and TRBJ2-7; checking the TCRdb D call of TRBD2 is not possible without DNA. CDR1 PRHDT and CDR2 FYEKMQ come from the germline V gene (reference sequence). The CDR3 consists of 16 residues. This CDR3 reads CASRRRGGLAQYEQYF.

The rearrangement joins TRBV4-1 to TRBJ2-2; no DNA is available, so the TRBD1 call from TCRdb remains unchecked. CDR1 is MGHRA, CDR2 YSYEKL, per germline. The CDR3 length is 16 residues. CDR3 residues: CASSTWTGENTGELFF.

The gene calls are TRBV25-1 and TRBJ2-3; TCRdb picks TRBD1, but there is no DNA to check that call. This CDR3 comprises 14 residues. In germline, CDR1 is MGHDK, CDR2 SYGVNS. CDR3 residues: CASSEFGTTDTQYF.

The V and J genes are TRBV20-1 and TRBJ1-1. The CDR3 is 13 amino acids. Germline loops: CDR1 DFQATT, CDR2 SNEGSKA (reference sequence). The CDR3 spells CSARVRGTLEAFF.

This sequence joins TRBV7-2 and TRBJ1-6; no DNA is available, so the TRBD1 call from TCRdb remains unchecked. CDR1 and CDR2 from the germline V gene are SGHTA and FQGNSA. CDR3 length: 15 residues. The CDR3 spells CASSFFSTGDSPLHF. The full variable domain, its missing parts supplied by reference TRBV7-2 and TRBJ1-6, is GAGVSQSPSNKVTEKGKDVELRCDPISGHTALYWYRQSLGQGLEFLIYFQGNSAPDKSGLPSDRFSAERTGGSVSTLTIQRTQQEDSAVYLCASSFFSTGDSPLHFGNGTRLTVT.

The CDR3 protein is CASSEGSYEQYF. The V call is TRBV2, the J call TRBJ2-7. The germline V gene encodes CDR1 SNHLY and CDR2 FYNNEI. The CDR3 totals 12 residues.

The chain couples TRBV7-2 to TRBJ1-6. Per the germline V gene, CDR1 is SGHTA and CDR2 is FQGNSA. The CDR3 contains 14 residues. The CDR3: CASSLVALNSPLHF. The variable domain in full, with the rest retrieved from reference TRBV7-2 and TRBJ1-6, is GAGVSQSPSNKVTEKGKDVELRCDPISGHTALYWYRQSLGQGLEFLIYFQGNSAPDKSGLPSDRFSAERTGGSVSTLTIQRTQQEDSAVYLCASSLVALNSPLHFGNGTRLTVT.

V and J are TRBV10-3 and TRBJ1-1; TCRdb lists TRBD1, though no DNA is available to test this call. The CDR3 runs 11 residues. Germline V CDR1 and CDR2: ENHRY, SYGVKD. CDR3 loop: CAVQGGIGAFF.

Frequency places this clonotype as medium-sized. The V gene is TRBV9, the J gene TRBJ1-1; TCRdb gives TRBD1 as the D gene, but with no DNA this cannot be confirmed. The CDR3 loop spans 13 amino acids. The germline V gene encodes CDR1 SGDLS and CDR2 YYNGEE. CDR3 in amino acids: CASSTPGVDEAFF.

The V call is TRBV3-1, the J call TRBJ1-2; TCRdb's assignment of TRBD1 cannot be checked, as there is no DNA. The V gene's germline CDR1 is LGHDT and CDR2 YNNKEL (reference sequence). This CDR3 is 16 amino acids long. CDR3 protein: CASGTPGPTFINGYTF.

V is TRBV7-6 and J is TRBJ2-3; TCRdb's assignment of TRBD2 cannot be checked, as there is no DNA. The CDR3 has 13 residues. Germline CDR1 reads SGHVS; CDR2 reads FNYEAQ. CDR3 residues: CASSLGAGARPYF.

The V call is TRBV9, the J call TRBJ2-1; TCRdb calls TRBD1, which cannot be checked without DNA. In germline, CDR1 is SGDLS, CDR2 YYNGEE. This CDR3 has 13 amino acids. This CDR3 is CASSSGGYNEQFF.

The chain employs TRBV5-1 and TRBJ2-7. The CDR3 is 13 residues long. Looked up from germline, CDR1 is SGHRS and CDR2 is YFSETQ. The CDR3 loop is CASSSPDKYEQYF.